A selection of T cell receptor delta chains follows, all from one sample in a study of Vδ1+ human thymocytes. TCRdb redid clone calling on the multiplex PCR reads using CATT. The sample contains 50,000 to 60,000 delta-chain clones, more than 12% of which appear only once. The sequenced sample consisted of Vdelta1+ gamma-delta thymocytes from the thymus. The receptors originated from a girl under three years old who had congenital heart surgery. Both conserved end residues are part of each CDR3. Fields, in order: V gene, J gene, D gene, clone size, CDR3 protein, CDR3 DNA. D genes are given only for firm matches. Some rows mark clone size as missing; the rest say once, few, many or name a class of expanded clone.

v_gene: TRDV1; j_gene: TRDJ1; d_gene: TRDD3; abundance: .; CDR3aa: CALGELKFPLRALLGDTLPAYTDKLIF; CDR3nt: TGTGCTCTTGGGGAGCTCAAATTTCCCCTACGAGCCCTACTGGGGGATACTCTCCCGGCGTACACCGATAAACTCATCTTT
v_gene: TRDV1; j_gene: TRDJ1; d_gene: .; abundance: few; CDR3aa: CALGNSPKFQVRYWVCYTDKLIF; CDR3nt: TGTGCTCTTGGGAACTCACCAAAGTTCCAAGTTCGGTACTGGGTATGTTACACCGATAAACTCATCTTT
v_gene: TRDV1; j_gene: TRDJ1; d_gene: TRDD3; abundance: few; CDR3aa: CALGELARLLGDKAIGTDKLIF; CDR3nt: TGTGCTCTTGGGGAACTGGCGCGCCTACTGGGGGATAAGGCGATCGGGACCGATAAACTCATCTTT
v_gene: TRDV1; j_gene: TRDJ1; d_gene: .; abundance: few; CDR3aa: CALGPAFLYLGDKFPTDKLIF; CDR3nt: TGTGCTCTTGGGCCGGCCTTCCTCTACCTGGGGGACAAATTTCCCACCGATAAACTCATCTTT
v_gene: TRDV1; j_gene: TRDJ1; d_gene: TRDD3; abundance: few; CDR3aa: CALGEPAGLGDTLTDKLIF; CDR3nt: TGTGCTCTTGGGGAGCCGGCCGGACTGGGGGATACTCTCACCGATAAACTCATCTTT
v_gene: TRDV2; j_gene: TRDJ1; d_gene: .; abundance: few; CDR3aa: CACDTAFQGGYAPSYTDKLIF; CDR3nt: TGTGCCTGTGACACCGCCTTCCAAGGAGGATACGCCCCATCCTACACCGATAAACTCATCTTT
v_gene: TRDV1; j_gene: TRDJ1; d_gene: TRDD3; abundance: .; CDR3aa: CALGERAFPYWGPPRKLIF; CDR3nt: TGTGCTCTTGGGGAACGGGCCTTCCCCTACTGGGGGCCACCGCGTAAACTCATCTTT
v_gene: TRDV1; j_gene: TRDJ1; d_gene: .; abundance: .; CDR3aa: CALGETLFSGCPELEGQRGDEYTDKLIF; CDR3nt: TGTGCTCTTGGGGAGACCCTTTTTTCTGGCTGTCCTGAGTTGGAGGGCCAACGAGGGGACGAGTACACCGATAAACTCATCTTT
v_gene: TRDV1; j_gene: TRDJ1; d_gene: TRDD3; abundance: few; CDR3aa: CALGELHTGGFWTDKLIF; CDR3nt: TGTGCTCTTGGCGAACTACACACTGGGGGATTTTGGACCGATAAACTCATCTTT
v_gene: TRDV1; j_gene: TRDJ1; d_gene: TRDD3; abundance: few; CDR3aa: CALGELPTLGDVRGDKLIF; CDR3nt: TGTGCTCTTGGGGAACTGCCTACACTGGGGGATGTTAGGGGCGATAAACTCATCTTT
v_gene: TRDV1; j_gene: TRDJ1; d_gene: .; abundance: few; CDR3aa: CALGEGQAFPTSFGNTDKLIF; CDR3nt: TGTGCTCTTGGGGAAGGTCAGGCCTTCCCTACCTCCTTTGGAAACACCGATAAACTCATCTTT
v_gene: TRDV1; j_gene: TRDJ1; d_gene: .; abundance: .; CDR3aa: CALGELAPTRGPDTDKLIF; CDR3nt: TGTGCTCTTGGGGAACTCGCACCTACTAGGGGACCAGACACCGATAAACTCATCTTT
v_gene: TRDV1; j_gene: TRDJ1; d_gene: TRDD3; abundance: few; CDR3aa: CALGEGPPYWGITDKLIF; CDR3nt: TGTGCTCTTGGGGAAGGCCCCCCTTACTGGGGGATAACCGATAAACTCATCTTT
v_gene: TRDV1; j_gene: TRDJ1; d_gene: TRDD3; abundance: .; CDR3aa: CALGASTQTVTGGPINKLIF; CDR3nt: TGTGCTCTTGGGGCCTCAACCCAAACCGTTACTGGGGGACCCATCAATAAACTCATCTTT
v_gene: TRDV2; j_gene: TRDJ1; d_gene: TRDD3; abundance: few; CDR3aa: CACDPYYWGIRGIRTDKLIF; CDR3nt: TGTGCCTGTGACCCCTATTACTGGGGGATACGCGGGATTCGCACCGATAAACTCATCTTT
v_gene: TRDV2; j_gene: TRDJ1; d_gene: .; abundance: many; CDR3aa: CACDTSFLVGDVKLIF; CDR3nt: TGTGCCTGTGATACTTCCTTTCTGGTGGGGGACGTTAAACTCATCTTT
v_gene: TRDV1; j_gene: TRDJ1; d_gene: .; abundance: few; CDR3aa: CALGELDHLESPSTRVLIF; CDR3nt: TGTGCTCTTGGGGAACTAGACCATCTTGAATCGCCCTCGACCCGGGTACTCATCTTT
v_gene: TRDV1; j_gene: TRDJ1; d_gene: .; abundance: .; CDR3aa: CALGHLVRGSIDKLIF; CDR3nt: TGTGCTCTTGGGCACCTAGTAAGGGGATCTATTGATAAACTCATCTTT
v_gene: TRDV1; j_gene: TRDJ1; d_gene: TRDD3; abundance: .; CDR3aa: CALGELSSYGGYANDKLIF; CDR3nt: TGTGCTCTTGGGGAACTTTCCTCCTACGGGGGATACGCAAACGATAAACTCATCTTT
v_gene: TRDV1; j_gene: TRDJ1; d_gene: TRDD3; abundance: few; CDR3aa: CALGELSIPTGGYRADKLIF; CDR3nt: TGTGCTCTTGGGGAACTCTCCATACCTACTGGGGGATATAGGGCCGATAAACTCATCTTT
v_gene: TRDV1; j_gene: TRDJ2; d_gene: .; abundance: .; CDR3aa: CALGDPQGGRLTAQLFF; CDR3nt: TGTGCTCTTGGGGATCCTCAGGGGGGTCGGTTGACAGCACAACTCTTCTTT
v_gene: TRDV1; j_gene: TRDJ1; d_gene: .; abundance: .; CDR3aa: CALGEGTFPTGWGVDKLIF; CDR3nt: TGTGCTCTTGGGGAGGGAACCTTTCCTACTGGCTGGGGGGTCGATAAACTCATCTTT
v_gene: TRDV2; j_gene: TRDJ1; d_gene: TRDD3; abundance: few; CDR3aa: CACDIPPCTGGTYTDKLIF; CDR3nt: TGTGCCTGTGACATCCCACCCTGTACTGGGGGAACTTACACCGATAAACTCATCTTT
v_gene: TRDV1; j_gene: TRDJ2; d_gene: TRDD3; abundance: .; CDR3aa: CALGELSFLGDTRFGILTAQLFF; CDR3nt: TGTGCTCTTGGGGAACTCTCTTTCCTAGGGGATACGCGTTTCGGGATTCTGACAGCACAACTCTTCTTT
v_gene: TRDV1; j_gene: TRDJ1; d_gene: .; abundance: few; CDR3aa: CALGEQFHTPYTDKLIF; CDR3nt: TGTGCTCTTGGGGAACAGTTCCACACTCCGTACACCGATAAACTCATCTTT
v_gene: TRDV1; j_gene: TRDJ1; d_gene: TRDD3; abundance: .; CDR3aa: CALGELRSWGSPIGGKLIF; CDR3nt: TGTGCTCTTGGGGAACTCCGGTCCTGGGGGTCCCCAATCGGTGGTAAACTCATCTTT
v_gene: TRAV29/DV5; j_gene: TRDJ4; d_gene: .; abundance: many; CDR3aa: CAPPPEGGTERPLIF; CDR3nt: TGTGCACCTCCACCGGAGGGGGGGACAGAAAGACCCCTGATCTTT
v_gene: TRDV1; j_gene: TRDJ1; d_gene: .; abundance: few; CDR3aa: CALGDPTTGTDKLIF; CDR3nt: TGTGCTCTTGGGGACCCGACCACGGGTACCGATAAACTCATCTTT
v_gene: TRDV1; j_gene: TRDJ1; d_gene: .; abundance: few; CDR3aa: CALGEPHPLLHRYTDKLIF; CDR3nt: TGTGCTCTTGGGGAACCTCACCCTCTTCTACACAGGTACACCGATAAACTCATCTTT
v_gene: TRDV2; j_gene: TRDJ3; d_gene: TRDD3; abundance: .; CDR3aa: CACDTVASDSGDTRPWDTRQMFF; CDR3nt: TGTGCCTGTGACACCGTTGCTTCGGACAGTGGGGATACGAGACCCTGGGACACCCGACAGATGTTTTTC
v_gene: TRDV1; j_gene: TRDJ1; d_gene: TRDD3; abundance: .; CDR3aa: CALGATSLAGGYADKLIF; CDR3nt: TGTGCTCTTGGGGCGACTTCCTTGGCTGGGGGATACGCCGATAAACTCATCTTT
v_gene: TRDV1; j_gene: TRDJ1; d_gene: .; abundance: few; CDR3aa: CALGEPLPPTGSRGYTDKLIF; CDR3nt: TGTGCTCTTGGGGAACCCCTTCCTCCTACTGGGAGTAGGGGCTACACCGATAAACTCATCTTT
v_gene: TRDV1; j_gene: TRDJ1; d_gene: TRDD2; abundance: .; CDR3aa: CALGGAFLRGIPPPTDKLIF; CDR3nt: TGTGCTCTTGGGGGGGCCTTCCTACGGGGGATCCCCCCGCCAACCGATAAACTCATCTTT